Listed below are T cell receptor beta chains from one sample, sequenced in a study of shared clonotypes between healthy human individuals. The method was immunoSEQ multiplex PCR; TCRdb's version includes in-frame clones alone and lacks a portion of them. The sample holds approximately 2.5 million clones, roughly nine tenths seen once. The material sequenced was naive CD4+ T cells sorted from blood. Receptor source: a man aged 18 to 35 in good health. Both conserved end residues are part of each CDR3. The D gene is left open where the match is weak. Only part of the rows carry a size: once, few, many, or a class if the clone is expanded.

v_call	d_call	j_call	clone_size	cdr3_nt	cdr3_aa
TRBV4-1	-	TRBJ1-3	-	TGCGCCAGCAGCCCGGGGGGCGACTCTGGAAACACCATATATTTT	CASSPGGDSGNTIYF
TRBV7-2	-	TRBJ1-1	-	TGTGCCAGCAGCCCAAGGGGGTGGACTGAAGCTTTCTTT	CASSPRGWTEAFF
TRBV5-1	TRBD1	TRBJ2-2	-	TGCGCCAGCAGCCTACCGGGACAGGGGAACACCGGGGAGCTGTTTTTT	CASSLPGQGNTGELFF
TRBV7-2	-	TRBJ2-5	-	TGTGCCAGCAGCTTAAGGCGTCCCAGCGGTCACCAAGAGACCCAGTACTTC	CASSLRRPSGHQETQYF
TRBV5-8	TRBD1	TRBJ2-6	-	TGTGCCAGCAGCTTTACCAGGGACAGGTCGTTCTCTGGGGCCAACGTCCTGACTTTC	CASSFTRDRSFSGANVLTF
TRBV6-6	-	TRBJ1-1	few	TGTGCCGGCCACACCGGGGGGGACACTGAAGCTTTCTTT	CAGHTGGDTEAFF
TRBV6-5	-	TRBJ2-5	-	TGTGCCAGCAGGGGGACGGGGTCGGAGACCCAGTACTTC	CASRGTGSETQYF
TRBV9	TRBD2	TRBJ2-1	-	TGTGCCAGCAGCGGGGGACTAGCGGGGACTACCTACAATGAGCAGTTCTTC	CASSGGLAGTTYNEQFF
TRBV7-9	TRBD2	TRBJ2-1	-	TGTGCCAGCAGCCCGCGTCCCGGGACTAGCGGATCCTACAATGAGCAGTTCTTC	CASSPRPGTSGSYNEQFF
TRBV19	-	TRBJ2-1	-	TGTGCCAGCGAAGACGCACGGGGGTACAATGAGCAGTTCTTC	CASEDARGYNEQFF
TRBV6-5	-	TRBJ2-5	-	TGTGCCAGCAGCCATGGGGAGACCCAGTACTTC	CASSHGETQYF
TRBV30	TRBD1	TRBJ1-2	once	TGTGCCTGGAACAGGGGGCTTGGGTATGGCTACACCTTC	CAWNRGLGYGYTF
TRBV6-6	-	TRBJ1-4	-	TGTGCCAGCAGTTACAGCCAGTCCACTAATGAAAAACTGTTTTTT	CASSYSQSTNEKLFF
TRBV30	-	TRBJ1-2	-	TGTGCCTGGACGGTACTAGGCAGAAGCTATGGCTACACCTTC	CAWTVLGRSYGYTF
TRBV18	TRBD1	TRBJ1-5	-	TGTGCCAGCTCATCGACAGGGGACAATCAGCCCCAGCATTTT	CASSSTGDNQPQHF
TRBV2	-	TRBJ2-3	-	TGTGCCAGCAGGGGGGGCTCAGATACGCAGTATTTT	CASRGGSDTQYF
TRBV9	TRBD1	TRBJ1-2	-	TGTGCCAGCGGTGGGACAGGGTTAACAGGTGGCTACACCTTC	CASGGTGLTGGYTF
TRBV7-9	TRBD2	TRBJ2-3	-	TGTGCCAGCACCCCCGGGCGGGGGAACACAGATACGCAGTATTTT	CASTPGRGNTDTQYF
TRBV15	-	TRBJ2-3	-	TGTGCCACCAGCAGAGATGGGGCGGTTATTGCGCGGCTTGGCACAGATACGCAGTATTTT	CATSRDGAVIARLGTDTQYF
TRBV10-3	-	TRBJ1-1	-	TGTGCCATCAGTGATTTAAGCACTGAAGCTTTCTTT	CAISDLSTEAFF
TRBV7-2	-	TRBJ1-1	-	TGTGCCAGCAGCTTACAGGCGACGAACACTGAAGCTTTCTTT	CASSLQATNTEAFF
TRBV11-2	-	TRBJ2-7	-	TGTGCCAGCAGCCTGGCGACCTACGAGCAGTACTTC	CASSLATYEQYF
TRBV19	-	TRBJ1-2	-	TGTGCCAGTAGTACTACCGGGCCCACGGGTAGTGCCTATGGCTACACCTTC	CASSTTGPTGSAYGYTF
TRBV9	TRBD2	TRBJ2-3	-	TGTGCCAGCAGCGTAACGGGAGGTACGGGAGTCACAGATACGCAGTATTTT	CASSVTGGTGVTDTQYF
TRBV7-2	-	TRBJ2-2	-	TGTGCCAGCAGCAACCTAGCGACGAACACCGGGGAGCTGTTTTTT	CASSNLATNTGELFF
TRBV19	-	TRBJ2-3	-	TGTGCCAGTAGTGTAGGGGATTTGGGTACAGATACGCAGTATTTT	CASSVGDLGTDTQYF
TRBV6-1	TRBD1	TRBJ2-3	-	TGTGCCAGCAGTGCGAGGGGGCTTAGCACAGATACGCAGTATTTT	CASSARGLSTDTQYF
TRBV6-5	TRBD1	TRBJ2-1	-	TGTGCCAGCAGTTACTCGTCGGTTCACAGGGGGCGAGAGTTCTTC	CASSYSSVHRGREFF
TRBV30	-	TRBJ2-6	-	TGTGCCTGGAGTGTGCCTGGGGCCAACGTCCTGACTTTC	CAWSVPGANVLTF
TRBV6-4	-	TRBJ2-7	once	TGTGCCAGCCCCCAACGGGAAGGGGGGAGCGAGCAGTACTTC	CASPQREGGSEQYF
TRBV10-3	TRBD2	TRBJ2-5	-	TGTGCCACAGGGACTAGCGGGGGGGCCGGGGAGACCCAGTACTTC	CATGTSGGAGETQYF
TRBV27	TRBD1	TRBJ1-1	-	TGTGCCAGCAGTTTATATGGGACAGGGCGTGGGGGAGCGTTCACTGAAGCTTTCTTT	CASSLYGTGRGGAFTEAFF
TRBV11-2	-	TRBJ1-2	-	TGTGCCAGCACCAATCCTGGGGGTCCGGGGGACTATGGCTACACCTTC	CASTNPGGPGDYGYTF
TRBV6-1	-	TRBJ2-1	-	TGTGCCAGCAGTGAACGACCCGGCAATCGGTACAATGAGCAGTTCTTC	CASSERPGNRYNEQFF
TRBV15	TRBD1	TRBJ1-4	-	TGTGCCACCAGCAGAGATGCGTTAAGGACAGGGGATATTGAAAAACTGTTTTTT	CATSRDALRTGDIEKLFF
TRBV6-1	-	TRBJ1-1	-	TGTGCCAGCAGCTCTGGGGGGAACACTGAAGCTTTCTTT	CASSSGGNTEAFF
TRBV2	TRBD1	TRBJ2-7	-	TGTGCCAGCAGTAGGGCGGGACAGGCCACCTACGAGCAGTACTTC	CASSRAGQATYEQYF
TRBV10-3	TRBD2	TRBJ2-5	once	TGTGCCATCAGCCAGACTAGCGGGGGGGCCAGGGAGACCCAGTACTTC	CAISQTSGGARETQYF